This TCR beta chain was found in a study of blood T cell repertoires in COVID-19. Study as a whole: PBMCs, B-cell-depleted T cells, or T cells were the source of the cDNA or gDNA that made up the material.

Per the original data handling: Amplification from reference gene primers served as the basis for estimated nucleated cell counts. TCRdb keeps only in-frame clones here, not all; method: immunoSEQ multiplex PCR. The V and J calls and clone size were taken over from that table, and D and trimming were inferred from the DNA. Here the sample spans 350,000 or so clones, 83% being singletons. After removal of 0 bases from V and 3 bases from J, the junction contained 8 bases not matched to a gene. The CDR3 extends over 17 amino acids. Germline lookup yields CDR1 SGDLS and CDR2 YYNGEE. The rearrangement uses TRBV9 and TRBJ2-3; 9 nucleotides align to TRBD2. The specimen was peripheral blood. The TCR sequence derives from a man aged 30 to 39 with active or convalescent COVID-19. CDR3: CASSVATGTSSTDTQYF. CDR3 nucleotide sequence: TGTGCCAGCAGCGTAGCTACTGGGACTAGCTCAACAGATACGCAGTATTTT.